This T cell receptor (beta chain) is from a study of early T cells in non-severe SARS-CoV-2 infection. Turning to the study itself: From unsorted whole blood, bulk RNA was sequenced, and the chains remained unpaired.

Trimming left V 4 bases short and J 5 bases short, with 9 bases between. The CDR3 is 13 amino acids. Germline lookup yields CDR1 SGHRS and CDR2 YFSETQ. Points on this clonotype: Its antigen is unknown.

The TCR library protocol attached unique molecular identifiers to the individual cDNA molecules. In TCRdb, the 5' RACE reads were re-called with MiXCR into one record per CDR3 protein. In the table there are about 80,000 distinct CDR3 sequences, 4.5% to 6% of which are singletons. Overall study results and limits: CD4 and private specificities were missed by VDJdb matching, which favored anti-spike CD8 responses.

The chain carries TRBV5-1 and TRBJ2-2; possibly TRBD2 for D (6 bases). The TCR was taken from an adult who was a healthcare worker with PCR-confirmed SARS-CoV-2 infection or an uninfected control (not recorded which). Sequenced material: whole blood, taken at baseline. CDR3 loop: CASSTEGTGELFF. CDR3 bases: TGCGCCAGCAGCACGGAGGGAACCGGGGAGCTGTTTTTT.